This section outlines one T cell receptor beta chain sequence together with its context. Its specificity is unknown. This sample stems from a study of T cell responses to AZD1222 COVID-19 vaccine. At the level of the study: Second doses were pooled across both intervals (about 4 or about 12 weeks).

Measured with immunoSEQ multiplex PCR; TCRdb has only the in-frame clones, and not every one. The sample holds around 67,000 clones, 80% to 85% seen once. Overall study findings and caveats: Spike-specific TCR breadth rose after two AZD1222 doses, and depth rose as well. Possibly, clonal diversity was underestimated; donors were largely white British and included more females. It was only after the peak T cell response that any repertoires were sampled.

Trimming took 1 base from V and 6 from J, leaving 7 bases between them. This CDR3 contains 13 residues. CDR1 and CDR2 from the germline V gene are MGHRA and YSYEKL. The TCR originated in an adult in good health. This rearrangement joins TRBV4-1 to TRBJ2-1; D remains unclear. The sample was peripheral blood, taken on day 0 of AZD1222 vaccination. CDR3 DNA: TGCGCCAGCAGCCAAGTATGGCGCAATGAGCAGTTCTTC. Residues: CASSQVWRNEQFF.